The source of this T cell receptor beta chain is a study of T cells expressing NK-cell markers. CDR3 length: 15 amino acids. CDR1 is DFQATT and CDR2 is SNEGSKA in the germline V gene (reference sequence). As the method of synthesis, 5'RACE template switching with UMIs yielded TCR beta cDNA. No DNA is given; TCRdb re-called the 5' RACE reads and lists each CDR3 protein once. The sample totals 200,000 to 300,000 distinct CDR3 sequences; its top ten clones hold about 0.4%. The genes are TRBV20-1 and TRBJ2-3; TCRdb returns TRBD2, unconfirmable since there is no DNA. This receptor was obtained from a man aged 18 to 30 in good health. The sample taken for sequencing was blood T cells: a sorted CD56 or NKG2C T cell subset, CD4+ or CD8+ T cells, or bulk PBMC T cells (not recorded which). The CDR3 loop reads CSAIGAGGYTDTQYF.